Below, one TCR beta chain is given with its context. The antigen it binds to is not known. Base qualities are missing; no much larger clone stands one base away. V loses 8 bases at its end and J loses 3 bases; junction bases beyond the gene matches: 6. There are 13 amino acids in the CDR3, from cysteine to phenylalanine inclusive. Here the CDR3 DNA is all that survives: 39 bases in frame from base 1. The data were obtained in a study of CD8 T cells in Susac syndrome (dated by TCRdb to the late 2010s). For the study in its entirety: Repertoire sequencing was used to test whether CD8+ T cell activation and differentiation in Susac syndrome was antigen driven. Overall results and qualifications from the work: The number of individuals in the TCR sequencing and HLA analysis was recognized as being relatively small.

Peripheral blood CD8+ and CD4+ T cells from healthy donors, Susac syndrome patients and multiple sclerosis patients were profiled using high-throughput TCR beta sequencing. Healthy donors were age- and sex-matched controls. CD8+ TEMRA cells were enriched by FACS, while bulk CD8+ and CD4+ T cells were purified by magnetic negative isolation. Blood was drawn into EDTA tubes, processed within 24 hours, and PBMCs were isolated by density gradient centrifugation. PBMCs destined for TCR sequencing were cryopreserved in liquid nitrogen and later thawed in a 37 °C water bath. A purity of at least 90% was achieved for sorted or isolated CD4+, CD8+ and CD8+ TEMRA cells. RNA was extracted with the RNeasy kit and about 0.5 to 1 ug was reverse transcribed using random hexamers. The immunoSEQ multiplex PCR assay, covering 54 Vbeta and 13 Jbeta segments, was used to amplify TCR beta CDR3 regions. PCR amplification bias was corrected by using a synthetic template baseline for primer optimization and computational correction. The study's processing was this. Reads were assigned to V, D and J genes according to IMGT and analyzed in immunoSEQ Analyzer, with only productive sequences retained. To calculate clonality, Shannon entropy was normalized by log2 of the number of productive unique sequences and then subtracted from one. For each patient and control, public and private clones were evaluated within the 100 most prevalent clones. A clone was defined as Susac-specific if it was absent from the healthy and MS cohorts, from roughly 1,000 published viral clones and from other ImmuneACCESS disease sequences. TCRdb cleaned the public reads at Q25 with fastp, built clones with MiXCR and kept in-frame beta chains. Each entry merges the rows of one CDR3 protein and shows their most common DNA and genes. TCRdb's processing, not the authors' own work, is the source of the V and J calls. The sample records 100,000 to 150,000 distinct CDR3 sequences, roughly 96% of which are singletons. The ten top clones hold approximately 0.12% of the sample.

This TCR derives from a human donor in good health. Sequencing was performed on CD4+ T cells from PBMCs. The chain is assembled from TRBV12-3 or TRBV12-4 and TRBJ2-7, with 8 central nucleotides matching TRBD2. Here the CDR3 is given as CASDSGTSYEQYF. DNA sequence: TGTGCCAGCGACTCCGGGACTAGCTACGAGCAGTACTTC.